This T cell receptor beta chain was profiled in a study of CD8+CD57+ T cells in acquired aplastic anemia. The use of genomic DNA as template underpinned the TCR beta VDJ and CDR3 profiling. One entry per CDR3 protein, called by TCRdb with MiXCR from the reads. The table shows a few hundred thousand distinct CDR3 sequences, with around 49% occurring only once. All sequencing subjects had displayed CD8+CD57+ cell expansion on flow cytometry. The ends were cut back, 5 bases at V and 5 bases at J, with 22 bases in the middle. CDR1 is SGHAT, CDR2 FQNNGV, per germline. CDR3 length: 16 amino acids. This chain links TRBV11-2 with TRBJ2-7; D may be TRBD2 (6 bases). This receptor was identified in a human donor with aplastic anemia. Sequencing was done on a sample of sorted CD4+, CD8+, or CD8+CD57+ T cells (not recorded which) from PBMCs. The CDR3 DNA sequence: TGTGCCAGCAGCCCCTCGGAGGGTGGGGAGACCCACGAGCAGTACTTC. Its translation: CASSPSEGGETHEQYF. Supplemented by reference TRBV11-2 and TRBJ2-7, the full variable domain reads EAGVAQSPRYKIIEKRQSVAFWCNPISGHATLYWYQQILGQGPKLLIQFQNNGVVDDSQLPKDRFSAERLKGVDSTLKIQPAKLEDSAVYLCASSPSEGGETHEQYFGPGTRLTVT.